One and the same sample provided the 8 T cell receptor beta chains below, sequenced in a study of breast tumors, draining lymph nodes, adjacent tissues. Breast cancer patients provided tissue from their axillary draining lymph nodes. TCRdb re-called the multiplex PCR reads through MiXCR, storing one row per CDR3 protein. The table lists over 200,000 distinct CDR3 sequences, 32% of them singletons, with 1.4% in the top ten. The sample comprised axillary lymph node tissue. The receptors were sampled from a female donor with breast cancer. Some clones in this sample may be carry-over from other donors' samples.

Ten or more counts support this clonotype. The V call is TRBV7-8, the J call TRBJ2-1; the match to TRBD2 covers 11 bases. V trimming: 1 base; J trimming: 8 bases; junction bases outside the gene matches: 10. This CDR3 is built from 17 residues. Germline lookup yields CDR1 SGHVS and CDR2 FQNEAQ. CDR3 nucleotide sequence: TGTGCCAGCAGCTTAGTGTCGGGTAGCGGGAGGGCCTATGAGCAGTTCTTC. Its protein product is CASSLVSGSGRAYEQFF.

This clonotype was detected ten times or more. The chain has TRBV4-2 and TRBJ2-3, with D hard to call. Trimming removed 0 bases at V and 10 bases at J, with 14 bases between. The germline V gene encodes CDR1 LGHNA and CDR2 YNFKEQ. This CDR3 is 14 amino acids long. CDR3 region: CASSQDRIDYAQYF. In DNA form, the CDR3 reads TGTGCCAGCAGCCAAGATCGAATTGATTATGCGCAGTATTTT.

This clonotype has a count of ten or more. A much more abundant neighbour one base away suggests this may be a read error. CDR3 residues: CSAPGTPYEQYF. The DNA of the CDR3 is TGCAGCGCCCCCGGGACACCGTACGAGCAGTACTTC. The chain has TRBV29-1 and TRBJ2-7; a possible D gene is TRBD1 (6 bases). Germline CDR1 is SQVTM and CDR2 is ANQGSEA. The CDR3 sequence is 12 residues long. V lost 7 bases and J 4 bases, leaving 14 bases between the germline ends.

About this clonotype: A much larger clone is a single base away; this may be a read error. V and J are TRBV6-5 and TRBJ2-7; the D gene is possibly TRBD2 (6 bases). Looked up from germline, CDR1 is MNHEY and CDR2 is SVGAGI. Trimming left V 5 bases short and J 0 bases short, with 11 bases between. This CDR3 comprises 14 residues. The CDR3 reads CASSPPGLSYEQYF. The CDR3 DNA reads TGTGCCAGCAGTCCACCGGGACTCTCCTACGAGCAGTACTTC.

This clonotype was found many times. This chain links TRBV6-5 with TRBJ2-7, with D perhaps matching TRBD1 or TRBD2 (5 bases each). Trimming stripped 5 bases from V and 2 bases from J, with 16 bases between. Germline-derived CDR1 and CDR2 are MNHEY and SVGAGI. There are 15 residues in the CDR3. The CDR3 loop reads CASSLGTKVAYEQYF. CDR3 nucleotide sequence: TGTGCCAGCAGTCTCGGGACCAAAGTCGCCTACGAGCAGTACTTC.

This clonotype was counted many times. A much larger clone lies a single base off, so this may be a read error. V is TRBV7-9 and J is TRBJ2-3; D remains ambiguous. The CDR3 loop spans 17 amino acids. From germline, CDR1 is SEHNR and CDR2 FQNEAQ (reference sequence). DNA of the CDR3: TGTGCCAGCAGCTTAGGCGTCGGCAGGACCTCCACAGATCCGCAGTATTTT. This codes for CASSLGVGRTSTDPQYF.

The chain employs TRBV7-9 and TRBJ1-6; D unresolved. The CDR3 is made up of 15 amino acids. Germline assignment: CDR1 SEHNR and CDR2 FQNEAQ (reference sequence). Trimming shortened V by 4 bases and J by 0 bases, and 7 bases separated the two germline ends. CDR3 region: CASSSGRSYNSPLHF. The CDR3 coding sequence is TGTGCCAGCAGCTCCGGGCGCTCCTATAATTCACCCCTCCACTTT.

This clonotype appeared a single time. A single base separates this from a much larger clone, so it may be a read error. This rearrangement joins TRBV7-9 to TRBJ1-5; D remains unclear. Trimming pared 6 bases from V and 7 bases from J, leaving 10 bases between. The CDR3 covers 12 residues. CDR1 and CDR2 (germline): SEHNR, FQNEAQ (reference sequence). The CDR3 DNA reads as TGTGCCAGCAGTAGCCAGGCGCAGCCCCAGCATTTT. Residues: CASSSQAQPQHF.